The 3 T cell receptor beta chains reported below all come from one sample, sequenced in a study of T cells in Graves' hyperthyroidism and ophthalmopathy. Authors of the study amplified TCR beta CDR3 regions from RNA transcripts. Initially, a first-round RT-PCR of the TCR CDR3 employed the HTBI primer set. TCRdb analysed the multiplex PCR reads with MiXCR anew, one entry per CDR3 protein. The data show 530,000 or so distinct CDR3 sequences, roughly a quarter seen once. The sample comprised blood. These receptors came from a woman in her thirties with Graves' ophthalmopathy.

Ten or more counts support this clonotype. This chain connects TRBV19 to TRBJ2-7; D might be TRBD1 or TRBD2, each matching 5 bases. The CDR3 has 14 residues. V was shortened by 5 bases and J by 3 bases, with 14 bases between the two germline ends. Germline CDR1 is LNHDA and CDR2 is SQIVND (reference sequence). The CDR3 sequence: CASSGQGDRYEQYF. CDR3 nucleotides: TGTGCCAGTAGTGGCCAGGGAGACCGCTACGAGCAGTACTTC.

Many counts were recorded for this clonotype. The chain employs TRBV15 and TRBJ1-1, with D uncertain. The CDR3 has 14 residues. V was cut by 1 base and J by 3 bases, with 9 bases left in between. Germline V gives CDR1 LNHNV, CDR2 YYDKDF (reference sequence). CDR3 DNA sequence: TGTGCCACCAGCAGAGTAGGGCCCCACACTGAAGCTTTCTTT. It translates to CATSRVGPHTEAFF.

This clonotype was found a few times. The V and J genes are TRBV10-2 and TRBJ2-7; the D is unclear. Per germline, CDR1 WSHSY and CDR2 SAAADI. The CDR3 extends over 14 amino acids. Trimming removed 0 bases from V and 5 bases from J, with 11 bases in between. DNA for the CDR3: TGCGCCAGCAGTGAGTCCCACTGGGGTGACGAGCAGTACTTC. Translated: CASSESHWGDEQYF.